This T cell receptor beta chain stems from a study of cytomegalovirus exposure and HLA in healthy donors (dated by TCRdb to about 2017). About the study as a whole: In an earlier analysis of 450 to 750 of the donors, 250 to 350 Gb of sequence data and 100 million or so unique TCR beta sequences from about 179 million T cells were reported. Around 330 gigabases of sequencing data and roughly 81 million unique TCR sequences made up an early release that covered 640 HLA-typed donors. Of the 300 to 450 genotyped donors, approximately 81% were placed in the genetic ancestry cluster associated with self-reported Caucasian donors. The study aimed to test whether signatures of past pathogen exposure could be identified by cataloging public T cell receptors. The T cell repertoires of 550 to 850 subjects were profiled by immunosequencing and related to cytomegalovirus serostatus. A separate validation cohort of 100 to 150 different subjects was used in addition to the 666-subject first cohort. To predict cytomegalovirus infection status, the study combined high-throughput TCR immunosequencing, statistical association of individual TCRs with disease status, and machine learning. A later analysis re-analyzed previously published TCR beta repertoires from 660 or so donors and added high-resolution HLA genotyping to study TCR occurrence patterns. Rather than using new phenotypic data, the later analysis identified candidate immune exposures from TCR beta sequences and from how often those sequences occurred across donors. In an earlier analysis of several hundred of the donors, high-throughput TCR beta sequencing was used to judge whether each TCR beta V gene segment behaved as functional or pseudogenic. Donor age, sex, ethnicity and CMV serostatus were compiled together with the repertoire data. Genome-wide SNP genotypes for about 65% of the 666 donors were used in a later genetic analysis, which treated that subset as a discovery cohort. All discovery cohort repertoires had been generated on a single sequencing platform. HLA typing covered class I and class II loci at four-digit resolution. Typing coverage varied by locus: 629-630 donors for A, B, C, DRB1 and DQB1; more than 500 for DQA1; more than 600 for DPA1; about 450 for DPB1. Roughly five DR-DQ haplotypes were handled as single units for association and clustering, since linkage in the cohort was strong. Across about 380 genotyped donors of the cohort, an average of approximately 220,000 unique TCR beta nucleotide sequences per donor were sequenced, and approximately 19% of those sequences were non-productive.

From its cysteine to its phenylalanine, the CDR3 spans 17 amino acids. The kept DNA is CDR3 alone, 51 bases in frame from the first base. V is cut by 5 bases and J by 1 base, and the space between the germline ends is 21 bases. CDR1 and CDR2, per the germline V gene (reference sequence), are LNHNV and YYDKDF. The cohort consisted of some 670 healthy bone marrow donors. At the time of sampling, all cohort members were nominally healthy, though unrecorded immune exposures were likely present. The donor tested CMV seronegative, placing the donor among the 300 to 450 seronegative members of the cohort. Every donor gave a peripheral blood sample, and the peripheral blood mononuclear cells from that sample were used for TCR beta sequencing. The Qiagen DNeasy Blood Extraction Kit was used to extract genomic DNA from the blood cell samples. In regard to this clone: Its specific antigen is unknown. Per-base qualities were not stored, and no clone one base away is much larger.

Libraries were prepared through the immunoSEQ multiplex PCR assay. For the multiplex PCR, a mixture combining 60 forward primers for TCR Vbeta segments and 13 reverse primers for TCR Jbeta segments was used. The CDR3 region of rearranged TCR beta genes was amplified from genomic DNA by a multiplex PCR assay. The Illumina HiSeq System was used to sequence the amplified TCR beta libraries as 87-base-pair reads. The authors' analysis ran thus. In a later analysis, around 80 million unique TCR beta chains were counted across the 650 to 700 repertoires, and approximately 11 million of these chains were shared by at least two donors. Raw reads were error-corrected and collapsed into unique sequences with a nearest-neighbor algorithm that merged closely related sequences to remove PCR and sequencing errors. Alignment of CDR3 sequences to IMGT reference sequences was used to assign V, D and J gene segments. For a sequence to be retained, a match of at least six nucleotides to both a V gene segment and a J gene segment was required. Rearrangements were called productive when the CDR3 lacked stop codons and stayed in frame with V and J; all others were non-productive. CDR3 was defined according to IMGT convention as the region running from the second conserved V-encoded cysteine to the conserved J-encoded phenylalanine. The earlier analysis of about 640 of the donors excluded any sequence lacking an unambiguous match to a single V gene segment. An earlier analysis of a few hundred of the donors classified V segments as functional when productive rearrangements were above 56.7% and as segregating when the standard deviation between donors was above 5%. To diagnose cytomegalovirus status from the catalog of TCR beta chain sequences, a statistical classification framework was built. V and J gene assignment, in a later analysis, came from comparing TCR nucleotide sequences with IMGT/GENE-DB human TR gene sequences. A later analysis assigned CDR3 sequences and most-parsimonious VDJ recombination scenarios with the TCRdist pipeline. In a later analysis, every TCR beta chain was defined by the combination of its CDR3 amino acid sequence and its V-gene family, and reads without a unique V-gene family were dropped. To address suspected cross-contamination and a sequencing artifact, a later analysis removed over 500 highly shared, low-generation-probability nucleotide sequences. In a later analysis, a clonal expansion index for each public chain was calculated from normalized within-repertoire ranks of inferred template counts. In a later analysis, generation probabilities were computed using a VDJ recombination model fitted to out-of-frame rearrangements, and the results were checked against IGoR. In a later analysis, TCR-TCR, TCR-HLA and TCR-CMV co-occurrence was scored with hypergeometric tests, and a repertoire-size bias correction was applied to TCR pairs. A later analysis estimated false discovery rates by permuting HLA or CMV assignments 20 times. A later analysis grouped co-occurring TCRs with DBSCAN, adding TCRdist sequence similarity when clustering within HLA-allele-positive subsets. Repertoires with fewer than 30,000 or more than 120,000 public chains, plus five repertoires with anomalous nucleotide sharing, were excluded from co-occurrence clustering. TCRdb limited this immuneACCESS table to in-frame rearrangements with V and J called. A share of clones is missing; checked studies link under half to unresolved V genes, and the rest is unexplained. Clonal size and the V and J genes are those of that table, whereas D and trimming came from the DNA. Across this sample there are about 89,000 clones, with under 80% seen only once. About 1.4% of the sample goes to the ten largest clones.

Broader findings and caveats from the paper: Some IMGT-functional V segments, including TRBV6-2 and TRBV6-3, could not be told apart with the 87-base-pair reads, so those segments were excluded. In a later analysis, HLA-associated TCR beta chains were found to be more clonally expanded and to have lower generation probabilities than equally common non-associated chains. A later analysis associated roughly 17,000 TCR beta sequences with specific HLA alleles at a false discovery rate of 0.05. Cytomegalovirus status was reported to be diagnosed by the classifier with high specificity and sensitivity in both the original and validation cohorts. In a later analysis, the rate of TCR association differed among HLA loci, with DRB1 alleles having the most associated TCRs and HLA-C alleles having the fewest. A later analysis found that most CMV-associated TCR beta chains appeared HLA-restricted, with HLA associations seemingly driven largely by CMV exposure. Roughly 15 rarely observed V segments, including chromosome 9 orphons, were excluded from the earlier analysis of a few hundred of the donors because counts were too low. In an earlier analysis of roughly 500 of the donors, most TCR beta V segments appeared in productive rearrangements about 87% or about 30% of the time, broadly matching IMGT annotations. In a later genetic analysis, a missense DCLRE1C variant was associated with V-gene and J-gene trimming of TCR beta chains, and the association was replicated in an independent cohort. Because HLA typing was missing for some donors at each locus, association tests included only the typed subset. Several of the top co-occurrence clusters appeared to be linked to parvovirus B19, influenza, CMV and Epstein-Barr virus, according to a later analysis. A cluster of highly shared sequence variants was judged likely to be a technical artifact of the sequencing pipeline. Assigning TCR associations to individual alleles was difficult when HLA alleles, especially DR and DQ, strongly co-occurred. A few of the identified cytomegalovirus-associated TCR beta chains were confirmed in vitro to be specific for cytomegalovirus antigens. According to a later genetic analysis, donors in an Asian-associated ancestry cluster had fewer N-insertions in productive TCRs than the approximately 700-donor mean. Most TCR sequences were seen in very few donors, while some public TCRs were found in many individuals. Sequencing depth was assumed to be roughly uniform across donors in the presence/absence analyses, though that assumption may not hold. The authors suggested that the approach could potentially be generalized to other disease states and immunological phenotypes. A further reported finding was that TCR beta sequences accurately predicted the HLA-A and HLA-B alleles for most subjects in the first cohort. Linkage disequilibrium might explain the correlated functional status among segregating V segments, but an unknown experimental factor could not be excluded. In the study, about 150 TCR beta chains were listed as associated with cytomegalovirus. This cohort had only TCR beta chains sequenced, and the lack of alpha or paired-chain data limited which features could be detected. CMV serostatus was the only immune exposure information available for the cohort.

The sequence is built from TRBV15 and TRBJ2-7; TRBD1 is possibly the D segment (5 matching bases). The sequencing sample was made of PBMCs. The clonotype was recovered from a male donor in good health and CMV-seronegative. CDR3 loop: CATSPEAVPSGSYEQYF. The bases are TGTGCCACCAGCCCAGAGGCCGTCCCCTCAGGGTCCTACGAGCAGTACTTC.